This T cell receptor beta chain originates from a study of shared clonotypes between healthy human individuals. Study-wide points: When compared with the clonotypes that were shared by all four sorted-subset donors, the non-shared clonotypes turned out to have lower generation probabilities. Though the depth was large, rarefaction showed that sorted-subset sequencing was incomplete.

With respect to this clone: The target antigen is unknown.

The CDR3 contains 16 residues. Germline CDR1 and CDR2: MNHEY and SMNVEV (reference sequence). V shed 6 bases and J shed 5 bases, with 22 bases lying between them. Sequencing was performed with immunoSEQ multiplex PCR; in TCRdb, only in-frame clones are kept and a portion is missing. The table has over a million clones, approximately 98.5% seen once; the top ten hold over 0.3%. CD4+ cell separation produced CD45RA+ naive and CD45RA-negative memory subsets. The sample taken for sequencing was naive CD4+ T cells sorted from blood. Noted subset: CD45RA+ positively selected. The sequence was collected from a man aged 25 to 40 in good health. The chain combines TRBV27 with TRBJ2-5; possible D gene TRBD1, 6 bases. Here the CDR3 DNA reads TGTGCCAGCAGCCTATTGAGCAATGGGGGCCCGGAGACCCAGTACTTC. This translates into CASSLLSNGGPETQYF.